The next 10 T cell receptor beta chains were all read from a single sample in a study of T cell responses to AZD1222 COVID-19 vaccine. Libraries were prepared by immunoSEQ multiplex PCR; TCRdb keeps only in-frame clonotypes and omits some of them. The profile shows 150,000 to 200,000 clones, 85% to 90% of them singletons. The sequencing used peripheral blood, collected 28 days after the second dose of the MenACWY control vaccine. The receptors here all came from an adult who received the MenACWY meningococcal vaccine as a control.

The chain carries TRBV4-3 and TRBJ2-3; D is unclear. V lost 3 bases, J lost 1 base, and 11 bases lay in between. Per the germline V gene, CDR1 is LGHNA and CDR2 is YSLEER. The CDR3 runs to 15 residues. The chain's CDR3 is CASSQALLGTDTQYF. As DNA, the CDR3 is TGCGCCAGCAGCCAGGCCCTTCTAGGCACAGATACGCAGTATTTT.

V is TRBV7-9 and J is TRBJ2-2, with 7 bases identical to TRBD1. Germline V gene data show CDR1 as SEHNR and CDR2 as FQNEAQ (reference sequence). The CDR3 is 15 amino acids. V lost 4 bases and J lost 7; bases outside the gene matches: 9. This CDR3 is CASSWSGTADGELFF. The CDR3 DNA reads TGTGCCAGCAGCTGGTCAGGGACAGCCGACGGGGAGCTGTTTTTT.

The rearrangement links TRBV4-2 to TRBJ1-3, with D uncertain. CDR1 and CDR2 from the germline V gene are LGHNA and YNFKEQ. V was cut by 1 base and J by 0 bases, with 10 bases left in between. The CDR3 has 16 residues. The CDR3 nucleotides are TGTGCCAGCAGCCAAGTATCACTAAACTCTGGAAACACCATATATTTT. Its protein is CASSQVSLNSGNTIYF.

A single count supports this clone. This chain uses TRBV6-1 with TRBJ1-5, with D perhaps matching TRBD1 (5 bases). V dropped 3 bases and J dropped 5 bases, with 11 bases sitting between them. CDR1 MNHNS and CDR2 SASEGT come from the germline V gene. The CDR3 is 14 residues long. CDR3 region: CASSDRGAYQPQHF. As DNA, the CDR3 is TGTGCCAGCAGTGATCGAGGGGCGTATCAGCCCCAGCATTTT.

CDR3 bases: TGCGCCAGCAGCTTGGGATCTAGCGTTGACTCCTACGAGCAGTACTTC. It specifies CASSLGSSVDSYEQYF. The rearrangement links TRBV5-1 to TRBJ2-7; TRBD2 is a possible D gene (6 bases). Germline CDR1 and CDR2: SGHRS and YFSETQ. V was pared by 0 bases and J by 0 bases, with 13 bases between. There are 16 residues in the CDR3.

The V and J genes are TRBV6-5 and TRBJ2-3; the D gene is possibly TRBD1 (5 bases). The CDR3 has 13 amino acids. Trimming shortened V by 6 bases and J by 3 bases, and 10 bases separated the two germline ends. Germline V lookup: CDR1 MNHEY, CDR2 SVGAGI. CDR3 amino acids: CASRGRTTDTQYF. Here the CDR3 DNA reads TGTGCCAGCAGGGGGCGAACAACAGATACGCAGTATTTT.

V gene TRBV5-5 combines with J gene TRBJ1-1, with unresolved D. V was shortened by 2 bases and J by 0 bases, with 5 bases between the two germline ends. This CDR3 has 13 amino acids. Germline V gene sequence: CDR1 SGHKS, CDR2 YYEKEE (reference sequence). The CDR3 protein is CASSFMVNTEAFF. The CDR3 nucleotides read TGTGCCAGCAGCTTTATGGTGAACACTGAAGCTTTCTTT.

The chain has TRBV5-1 and TRBJ1-1; a weak D match, TRBD1 (5 bases). The CDR3 sequence is 14 residues long. Germline loops: CDR1 SGHRS, CDR2 YFSETQ. Trimming took off 5 bases at V and 0 bases at J, with 11 bases between the two ends. The CDR3 loop reads CASRPRQMNTEAFF. The CDR3 DNA reads as TGCGCCAGCAGGCCCCGACAGATGAACACTGAAGCTTTCTTT.

This chain uses TRBV5-6 with TRBJ2-5; D is possibly TRBD1 (5 bases). The germline V and J ends were trimmed by 2 bases and 4 bases, with 9 bases remaining between them. This CDR3 comprises 13 residues. Germline CDR1 reads SGHDT; CDR2 reads YYEEEE. As DNA, the CDR3 is TGTGCCAGCAGCTTTTTGGGGCGAGAGACCCAGTACTTC. Residues: CASSFLGRETQYF.

Remarks on this clone: Other nucleotide sequences in the sample specify the same CDR3. The chain combines TRBV14 with TRBJ1-2; D uncertain. The ends were cut back, 3 bases at V and 1 base at J, with 6 bases in the middle. The germline gives CDR1 SGHDN, CDR2 FVKESK. CDR3 length: 13 residues. The CDR3 DNA is TGTGCCAGCAGCCAGGGTATTAACTATGGCTACACCTTC. Its translation is CASSQGINYGYTF. Using reference TRBV14 and TRBJ1-2 for the parts outside the CDR3, the full variable domain is EAGVTQFPSHSVIEKGQTVTLRCDPISGHDNLYWYRRVMGKEIKFLLHFVKESKQDESGMPNNRFLAERTGGTYSTLKVQPAELEDSGVYFCASSQGINYGYTFGSGTRLTVV.